A selection of T cell receptor beta chains follows, all from one sample in a study of T cells in Graves' hyperthyroidism and ophthalmopathy. Using its own MiXCR run on the multiplex PCR reads, TCRdb lists one record per CDR3 protein. Of approximately 740,000 distinct CDR3 sequences listed, 12% to 15% are singletons. Input material: blood. These receptor sequences come from a woman aged 18-29 years with Graves' hyperthyroidism. The CDR3 runs from the conserved cysteine through the conserved F or W. A D gene is named only where the DNA matches it firmly. Clone size is not always given. Where it is, it says once, few, many or a class for expanded clones.

TRBJ2-7 few TRBV13 NA TGTGCCAGCAGCCAGTTTCGGGTCTCCTACGAGCAGTACTTC CASSQFRVSYEQYF
TRBJ2-1 NA TRBV6-1 TRBD1 TGTGCCAGCAGTGAAGCGGGACAGTACAATGAGCAGTTCTTC CASSEAGQYNEQFF
TRBJ1-4 NA TRBV20-1 TRBD1 TGCAGTGCTTGGGACAGCCTAACTAATGAAAAACTGTTTTTT CSAWDSLTNEKLFF
TRBJ2-7 NA TRBV19 TRBD2 TGTGCCAGTAGTATCGGGACTAGCGGACCCTACGAGCAGTACTTC CASSIGTSGPYEQYF
TRBJ1-1 NA TRBV13 NA TGTGCCAGCAGCTTGATGGGCAATGAAGCTTTCTTT CASSLMGNEAFF
TRBJ2-5 NA TRBV7-9 NA TGTGCCAGCAGCTTAGTAGTAGTGACGGGGACGGAAGGGACCCGGTACTTC CASSLVVVTGTEGTRYF
TRBJ2-5 few TRBV29-1 NA TGCAGCGTTGTTGGGGGTGGCGCGACCCAGTACTTC CSVVGGGATQYF
TRBJ1-1 few TRBV28 NA TGTGCCAGCAAGGGGCAGTGGTACACTGAAGCTTTCTTT CASKGQWYTEAFF
TRBJ2-1 NA TRBV19 TRBD2 TGTGCCAGTAAAGGCGAGGGACTAGCGGTTCGAGGGGAGCAGTTCTTC CASKGEGLAVRGEQFF
TRBJ2-2 few TRBV4-2 TRBD1 TGTGCCAGCAGCCATCCGGACAGGGCGGGGACCGGGGAGCTGTTTTTT CASSHPDRAGTGELFF
TRBJ2-1 few TRBV28 NA TGTGCCAGCAGTTTCCTTAGCGGCAGGGGACGGGACAATGAGCAGTTCTTC CASSFLSGRGRDNEQFF
TRBJ2-4 NA TRBV30 NA TGTGCCTGGAGTTTGAGTCGCGGAAACATTCAGTACTTC CAWSLSRGNIQYF
TRBJ2-1 many TRBV13 TRBD2 TGTGCCAGCAGCTTACCCCCGGGACTAGGAACCAATGAGCAGTTCTTC CASSLPPGLGTNEQFF
TRBJ2-2 NA TRBV7-2 NA TGTGCCAGCAGCACAGGACTCCCGAACACCGGGGAGCTGTTTTTT CASSTGLPNTGELFF
TRBJ2-1 NA TRBV29-1 NA TGCAGCGTTGAGAGGACCACGTACAATGAGCAGTTCTTC CSVERTTYNEQFF
TRBJ2-7 NA TRBV10-3 NA TGTGCCATCAGTGAGTCCTTGGGTAGCAACTACGAGCAGTACTTC CAISESLGSNYEQYF
TRBJ2-1 NA TRBV7-8 NA TGTGCCAGCAGCTGGAGACCTTCGGGAGAGAGGGCTGGTGAGCAGTTCTTC CASSWRPSGERAGEQFF
TRBJ1-2 many TRBV2 NA TGTGCCAGCAAGAGGAGCGTGGATGGCTACACCTTC CASKRSVDGYTF
TRBJ1-6 few TRBV6-1 NA TGTGCCAGCAGATCAAGAGCGGCTAATTCACCCCTCCACTTT CASRSRAANSPLHF
TRBJ2-7 many TRBV7-9 NA TGTGCCAGCAGCTTTCAAGGGCCTCGCGAGCAGTACTTC CASSFQGPREQYF
TRBJ1-3 NA TRBV12-3/TRBV12-4 TRBD1 TGTGCCAGCAGCGCGACAGGGGGCATTTACACCATATATTTT CASSATGGIYTIYF
TRBJ1-2 many TRBV7-2 NA TGTGCCAGCAGCTTAGCGTTTGGTGGCTACACCTTC CASSLAFGGYTF
TRBJ2-5 NA TRBV6-1 NA TGTGCCAGCAGTGAATGGGCGGAGACCCAGTACTTC CASSEWAETQYF
TRBJ2-3 many TRBV5-1 NA TGCGCCAGCAGCTTGGGAGTGGTGCATTTGAAAGATACGCAGTATTTT CASSLGVVHLKDTQYF
TRBJ1-3 few TRBV6-5 NA TGTGCCAGCAGTTACTCGAAAATCTCTGGAAACACCATATATTTT CASSYSKISGNTIYF
TRBJ2-1 NA TRBV4-2 NA TGTGCCAGCAGCCGAGGGGGGCCGTCGCAGCAGTTCTTC CASSRGGPSQQFF
TRBJ2-2 few TRBV6-1 TRBD1 TGTGCCAGCTCCCACAGGGGACCCCCGAACACCGGGGAGCTGTTTTTT CASSHRGPPNTGELFF
TRBJ2-2 NA TRBV19 TRBD2 TGTGCCAGTGGGACTAGCGGGAGCACCGGGGAGCTGTTTTTT CASGTSGSTGELFF
TRBJ2-3 NA TRBV27 NA TGTGCCAGCGGGCCTGGGACTTCCCCAGATACGCAGTATTTT CASGPGTSPDTQYF
TRBJ1-6 few TRBV18 NA TGTGCCAGCTCACCAGGTGGGGGAGCACCCCTCCACTTT CASSPGGGAPLHF
TRBJ1-3 few TRBV28 NA TGTGCCAGCAGCCCTACATGGGGGCCTGGAAACACCATATATTTT CASSPTWGPGNTIYF
TRBJ1-1 NA TRBV9 TRBD1 TGTGCCAGCAGCGCTGGGACAGTATATACTCAAGCTTTCTTT CASSAGTVYTQAFF
TRBJ2-2 NA TRBV19 NA TGTGCCAGCATCCGCGGGGACCGGACCGGGGAGCTGTTTTTT CASIRGDRTGELFF
TRBJ2-3 few TRBV29-1 NA TGCAGCGGGGAGAGAGGGGGAGGGACCTTTGGCACAGATACGCAGTATTTT CSGERGGGTFGTDTQYF
TRBJ1-5 many TRBV2 NA TGTGCCAGCAGTGAAAGGGCAGGGCGTCAGCCCCAGCATTTT CASSERAGRQPQHF
TRBJ2-2 NA TRBV20-1 TRBD1 TGCAGTGCTAGACGAAAAACAGGGGCCTTCACCGGGGAGCTGTTTTTT CSARRKTGAFTGELFF
TRBJ2-3 few TRBV20-1 NA TGCAGTCATCGATTTTCCGGGACTCAAGGGGCAGATACGCAGTATTTT CSHRFSGTQGADTQYF
TRBJ2-5 few TRBV5-6 TRBD1 TGTGCCAGCAGCTCGGGTGTGGGACAGGGGTCGGAGACCCAGTACTTC CASSSGVGQGSETQYF
TRBJ2-1 many TRBV12-3/TRBV12-4 TRBD2 TGTGCCAGCAGTTCTAGACCCTTAGCGGGAGAGACCTACAATGAGCAGTTCTTC CASSSRPLAGETYNEQFF
TRBJ2-7 NA TRBV3-1 NA TGTGCCAGCAGCCACCTCAACTACGAGCAGTACTTC CASSHLNYEQYF
TRBJ2-1 NA TRBV29-1 NA TGCAGCGTTGGTTGGGGGCTCAATGAGCAGTTCTTC CSVGWGLNEQFF
TRBJ2-5 many TRBV20-1 TRBD2 TGCAGTGCTAGCTTCTCCGGACTAGCGGGTAAAGAGACCCAGTACTTC CSASFSGLAGKETQYF
TRBJ1-2 many TRBV18 NA TGTGCCAGCTCCCCGACAGAAGCTAACTATGGCTACACCTTC CASSPTEANYGYTF
TRBJ2-7 few TRBV4-3 TRBD1 TGCGCCAGCAGCCGAACAGGGGTCGAGCAGTACTTC CASSRTGVEQYF
TRBJ2-7 few TRBV27 TRBD2 TGTGCCAGCAGTTTAGCGGCGGGAGAAGTGTACAACGAGCAGTACTTC CASSLAAGEVYNEQYF
TRBJ2-7 few TRBV2 NA TGTGCCAGCAGTGGCAACCTGAAATACGAGCAGTACTTC CASSGNLKYEQYF
TRBJ2-3 many TRBV7-9 NA TGTGCCAGCAGCTTAGCGACGGCGGTGGGAACGCAGTATTTT CASSLATAVGTQYF
TRBJ2-3 few TRBV30 TRBD2 TGTGCCTGGGGCCCGGGACTAGATACTAATACGCAGTATTTT CAWGPGLDTNTQYF
TRBJ2-6 NA TRBV2 TRBD1 TGTGCTGGACAGGGGGTATCTGGGGCCAACGTCCTGACTTTC CAGQGVSGANVLTF
TRBJ2-1 many TRBV30 TRBD2 TGTGCCCGAAGCGGGAGGGCCTACAATGAGCAGTTCTTC CARSGRAYNEQFF
TRBJ2-1 many TRBV24-1 NA TGTGCCACCAGTGACGGTTCCTACAATGAGCAGTTCTTC CATSDGSYNEQFF
TRBJ2-3 many TRBV7-2 TRBD2 TGTGCCAGCAGCCAAAGGGCTAGCGGGAGGTGGGGCACAGATACGCAGTATTTT CASSQRASGRWGTDTQYF